The 8 T cell receptor beta chains below were found in one sample sequenced in a study of cytomegalovirus exposure and HLA in healthy donors. The PCR employed 60 Vbeta primers together with 13 Jbeta primers. The data were produced by immunoSEQ multiplex PCR, yet TCRdb's version contains in-frame clones alone and is incomplete. Among approximately 73,000 clones, over 55% were seen once, and the ten largest hold over 5.5%. The material sequenced was PBMCs. Receptor source: a man aged 30 to 45 in good health and CMV-seropositive.

In its sample, this clone was seen a few times. The rearrangement joins TRBV18 to TRBJ2-1; D is possibly TRBD2 (6 bases). From germline, CDR1 is KGHSH and CDR2 LQKENI. Trimming took off 0 bases at V and 1 base at J, with 10 bases between the two ends. The CDR3 sequence is 16 residues long. The CDR3 reads CASSPPSGVSYNEQFF. DNA for the CDR3: TGTGCCAGCTCACCACCATCGGGAGTTTCCTACAATGAGCAGTTCTTC.

This clone was observed a handful of times. This rearrangement joins TRBV30 to TRBJ2-7, with a tentative D call TRBD2 (7 bases). Between the trimmed V and J ends, which lost 3 bases and 3 bases, there was a span of 15 bases. The CDR3 is 14 residues long. Germline V gene lookup returns CDR1 GTSNPN and CDR2 SVGIG (reference sequence). In nucleotides, the CDR3 is TGTGCCTGGAGGGGGAAGGGGGGGGACTACGAGCAGTACTTC. It codes for CAWRGKGGDYEQYF.

The gene calls are TRBV19 and TRBJ2-3; a weak D match, TRBD1 (6 bases). V shed 8 bases and J shed 6 bases, with 15 bases lying between them. Germline lookup yields CDR1 LNHDA and CDR2 SQIVND (reference sequence). CDR3 size: 13 residues. The CDR3 nucleotides are TGTGCCAGTCTCAGGGCAGGGGAGGATACGCAGTATTTT. Protein: CASLRAGEDTQYF.

V usage is TRBV19 and J usage is TRBJ1-4; D call uncertain. V lost 7 bases to trimming and J lost 0 bases, with 12 bases between them. CDR3 length equals 15 residues. Germline V lookup: CDR1 LNHDA, CDR2 SQIVND (reference sequence). In DNA, the CDR3 is TGTGCCAGTACCAAGGACTATCCAACTAATGAAAAACTGTTTTTT. It encodes CASTKDYPTNEKLFF.

Only a few counts were recorded for this clone. The chain recombines TRBV6-5 with TRBJ2-7; D gene uncertain. The CDR3 spans 13 residues. The ends were cut back, 7 bases at V and 3 bases at J, with 13 bases in the middle. CDR1 MNHEY and CDR2 SVGAGI come from the germline V gene. In DNA form, the CDR3 reads TGTGCCAGCACGGCCGACGGCGGCTACGAGCAGTACTTC. This sequence encodes CASTADGGYEQYF.

This clone was counted only a few times. The chain couples TRBV5-4 to TRBJ2-7, with TRBD1 matching over 10 bases. V trimming: 0 bases; J trimming: 0 bases; junction bases outside the gene matches: 3. The CDR3 sequence is 16 residues long. Germline CDR1 SGHNT, CDR2 YYREEE (reference sequence). The CDR3 here is CASSLATGGSSYEQYF. The CDR3 DNA reads TGTGCCAGCAGCTTGGCGACAGGGGGCAGCTCCTACGAGCAGTACTTC.

V is TRBV6-5 and J is TRBJ2-7; 13 bases map to TRBD2. The V gene's germline CDR1 is MNHEY and CDR2 SVGAGI. The CDR3 consists of 14 residues. V lost 2 bases, J lost 5 bases, and 0 bases stayed unmatched. In DNA form, the CDR3 reads TGTGCCAGCAGTTACGGACTAGCGGGAGACGAGCAGTACTTC. It translates to CASSYGLAGDEQYF.

The genes are TRBV30 and TRBJ2-3, with D tentatively TRBD2 (5 bases). The CDR3 sequence is 12 residues long. Trimming left V 2 bases short and J 4 bases short, with 7 bases between. The V gene's germline CDR1 is GTSNPN and CDR2 SVGIG (reference sequence). DNA of the CDR3: TGTGCCTGGAGTTCCGGGGCAGATACGCAGTATTTT. Residues: CAWSSGADTQYF.